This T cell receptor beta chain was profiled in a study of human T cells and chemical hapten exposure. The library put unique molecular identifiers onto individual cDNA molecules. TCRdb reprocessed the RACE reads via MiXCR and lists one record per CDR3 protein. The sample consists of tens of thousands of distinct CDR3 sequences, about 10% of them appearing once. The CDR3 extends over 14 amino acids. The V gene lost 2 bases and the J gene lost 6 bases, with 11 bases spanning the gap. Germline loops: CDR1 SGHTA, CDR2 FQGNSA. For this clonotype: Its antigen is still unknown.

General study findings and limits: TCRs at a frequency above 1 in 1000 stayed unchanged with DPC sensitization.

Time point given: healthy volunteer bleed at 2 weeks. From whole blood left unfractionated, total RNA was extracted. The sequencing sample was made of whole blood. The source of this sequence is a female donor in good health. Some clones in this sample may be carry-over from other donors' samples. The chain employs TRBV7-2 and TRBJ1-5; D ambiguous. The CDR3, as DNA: TGTGCCAGCAGCTTATTATCGGGTGGTCAGCCCCAGCATTTT. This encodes CASSLLSGGQPQHF.